This T cell receptor beta chain stems from a study of molecular identifiers for immune sequencing clone quantification (dated by TCRdb to 2017 to 2018). The study in broad terms: For a replicate experiment, the RNA from either about 20,000 or 100,000 naive CD8 T cells was divided into five aliquots, and four of those aliquots went on to sequencing. CD8 T cells were used in a methods study to benchmark molecular-identifier clustering-based TCR repertoire sequencing (MIDCIRS) and TCR RNA copy counting. Study-level results and caveats: When barcode sub-clustering was left out, chimeric consensus sequences inflated TCR diversity, with chimeras reaching as high as 47%. Modeling indicated approximately 2.7 TCR RNA copies recovered per cell, compared with 7.5 to 10 by digital PCR, which implies a capture efficiency of around 31%. Spiked-in Jurkat TCR RNA equal to a single cell's worth was reported to be detectable even within 1,100,000 naive CD8 T cells. In CMV-specific effector cells, over 99% of molecules were held by clones above 20 RNA copies, whereas under 1% of molecules were held by such clones in naive cells. Spiked-in Jurkat TCR RNA (approximately 10 copies' worth), which is not part of the donor repertoire, was contained in the naive libraries. The sizes of highly expanded clones could end up underestimated when identical TCR molecules share a barcode.

The library was prepared using PCR. Sequencing instrument: Illumina HiSeq 4000. Bulk TCR libraries were prepared as previously described, using TCR primers listed in Table S5. Purification of total RNA was performed with the Qiagen AllPrep DNA/RNA kit. Reads from multiple sequencing runs of the same library were pooled before analysis. Concerning the study's data processing: Reads were retained only if their TCR constant sequence matched exactly, and those retained reads were trimmed to 150 nt and grouped according to their 12-nt molecular barcodes. Reads in each barcode group were sub-clustered using a 15% Levenshtein threshold, and a quality-weighted consensus sequence was built for each RNA molecule. Non-functional sequences were filtered out, along with any lower-count sequence sitting one edit away from another sequence. Based on fitting two negative binomial distributions, any barcode sub-cluster with under 20% of the maximum read count was discarded. Starting from the raw public reads, TCRdb applied fastp trimming at Q25, assembled clones with MiXCR and retained in-frame beta chains. Here each entry gathers all rows of one CDR3 protein and keeps the most common genes and DNA. The V and J calls here are based on TCRdb, not the publication. In this sample the table shows approximately 550,000 distinct CDR3 sequences, about 20% of which occur a single time. The top ten hold under 0.85% of the sample.

Remarks on this clonotype: The clone's antigen remains unknown. Base qualities are not recorded, but no much larger clone differs from it by a single base.

Libraries of naive CD8 T cells were built from anywhere between roughly 20,000 and 1,100,000 sorted cells, with 10%, 30% or 50% of the purified RNA used. On a BD FACSAria II, naive CD8 T cells were FACS-sorted as CD8+CD4-CCR7+CD45RA+ and collected into RLT Plus buffer. To test detection sensitivity, Jurkat RNA equal to around 10 TCR copies was added to samples of roughly 18,000-1,100,000 naive CD8 T cells. CD8 T cells were enriched with RosetteSep CD8+ T Cell Enrichment Cocktail and Ficoll-Paque, followed by ACK red cell lysis. The sequenced material came from naive CD8+ T cells from blood, with Jurkat cell RNA spiked in. Explained via the paper, the cell subset or site label denotes: FACS-sorted CD8+CD4-CCR7+CD45RA+ naive T cells. The TCR sequence derives from a human donor in good health. Some libraries in this study had Jurkat cell RNA spiked in.

The bases read TGTGCCTGCACCGGGACAGGGCGGCATGAAGAAGCTTTCTTT. Translated, this gives CACTGTGRHEEAFF. This receptor chain uses TRBV27 and TRBJ1-1, with 9 junctional bases fitting TRBD1. In the germline V gene (reference sequence), CDR1 corresponds to MNHEY and CDR2 to SMNVEV. The germline V and J ends show losses of 11 bases and 8 bases respectively, and no gene match explains 15 bases of the junction. The CDR3, cysteine through phenylalanine, is 14 amino acids long. This entry keeps only the CDR3 DNA: 42 bases, framed from base 1.